These 13 T cell receptor beta chains originate from one sample sequenced in a study of sequential checkpoint blockade in melanoma. Treatment here: randomized to nivolumab then ipilimumab (arm A) or the reverse (arm B). Profiled with immunoSEQ multiplex PCR; TCRdb holds only in-frame clones, not every one. The table lists 13,000 to 15,000 clones, around 73% of them singletons, with 25% to 35% in the top ten. The input for sequencing was CD8+ T cells sorted from blood (inferred from file names), taken from a patient given nivolumab and ipilimumab in sequence. These receptors were taken from a human donor with melanoma.

This chain links TRBV27 with TRBJ2-7, with 8 bases fitting TRBD2. Germline V CDR1 and CDR2: MNHEY, SMNVEV (reference sequence). This CDR3 is 14 amino acids long. V was clipped by 3 bases and J by 4 bases; unmatched bases: 5. The CDR3 bases are TGTGCCAGCAGTTTTGGTAGCGGGGCATACGAGCAGTACTTC. Translation gives CASSFGSGAYEQYF.

The chain recombines TRBV7-8 with TRBJ1-5; tentative D call: TRBD1 (5 bases). Trimming pared 2 bases from V and 0 bases from J, leaving 11 bases between. CDR1 and CDR2 (germline): SGHVS, FQNEAQ. The CDR3 is made up of 16 amino acids. The CDR3 sequence is CASSLTGRYSNQPQHF. The DNA of the CDR3 is TGTGCCAGCAGCTTAACAGGCCGTTATAGCAATCAGCCCCAGCATTTT.

The chain combines TRBV6-1 with TRBJ2-1; D possibly corresponds to TRBD1 (6 bases). The CDR3 spans 16 residues. V lost 1 base and J 6 bases, leaving 16 bases between the germline ends. Germline lookup yields CDR1 MNHNS and CDR2 SASEGT. The CDR3: CASSEERTGWRNEQFF. CDR3 DNA: TGTGCCAGCAGTGAAGAAAGAACAGGGTGGCGCAATGAGCAGTTCTTC.

The J gene is TRBJ1-2, the V gene TRBV9; a possible D gene is TRBD1 (6 bases). This CDR3 has 14 residues. Germline V gene sequence: CDR1 SGDLS, CDR2 YYNGEE. Trimming removed 0 bases at V and 8 bases at J, with 14 bases between. For the CDR3, the DNA is TGTGCCAGCAGCGTAGATTCAGGGGTGTTCGGCTACACCTTC. This translates into CASSVDSGVFGYTF.

This clone is deemed medium-sized (0.01 to 0.1%). The identical CDR3 is also encoded by other nucleotide sequences in the sample. This chain joins TRBV10-3 and TRBJ1-2; D not resolved. This CDR3 spans 13 amino acids. V lost 0 bases and J 4 bases, leaving 6 bases between the germline ends. Germline CDR1 is ENHRY and CDR2 is SYGVKD. CDR3 residues: CAISESTGYGYTF. The CDR3 DNA sequence: TGTGCCATCAGTGAGTCTACCGGCTATGGCTACACCTTC.

A remark on this clone: The junction shows a germline mismatch at one end, possibly a read error. V is TRBV6-4 and J is TRBJ1-4, with D perhaps TRBD1 (6 bases). Germline V gene sequence: CDR1 MRHNA, CDR2 SNTAGT. The length of the CDR3 is 15 residues. The CDR3 region is CASSVWTAEGSKTVF. The CDR3 DNA follows: TGTGCCAGCAGTGTCTGGACAGCCGAAGGTTCAAAAACTGTTTTT.

The genes are TRBV6-5 and TRBJ2-3; no firm D call. Trimming cost V 2 bases and J 2 bases, with 5 bases left between them. There are 13 residues in the CDR3. Germline lookup yields CDR1 MNHEY and CDR2 SVGAGI. In DNA form, the CDR3 reads TGTGCCAGCAGTTACCGAGTCACAGATACGCAGTATTTT. This gives the protein CASSYRVTDTQYF.

This clone has only a few counts. The chain links TRBV7-9 to TRBJ1-5; tentatively, D is TRBD1 (6 bases). Germline loops: CDR1 SEHNR, CDR2 FQNEAQ (reference sequence). V lost 5 bases, J lost 4 bases, and 12 bases lay in between. The CDR3 is made up of 14 amino acids. The CDR3, as DNA: TGTGCCAGCAGCAATGGACAGATTAATCAGCCCCAGCATTTT. Translation: CASSNGQINQPQHF.

This clone was seen a handful of times. The chain couples TRBV9 to TRBJ1-1; possible D gene TRBD1, 6 bases. This CDR3 is built from 13 residues. In germline, CDR1 is SGDLS, CDR2 YYNGEE. The V end was cut by 4 bases, the J end by 5 bases, with 12 bases between. The CDR3 DNA reads TGTGCCAGCAGCCAATGGGGACAAACTGAAGCTTTCTTT. It codes for CASSQWGQTEAFF.

This clone occurred a few times. The chain combines TRBV7-9 with TRBJ2-7; D is ambiguous. The V gene lost 3 bases and the J gene lost 3 bases, with 6 bases spanning the gap. The germline gives CDR1 SEHNR, CDR2 FQNEAQ (reference sequence). CDR3 length equals 12 residues. CDR3 sequence: CASSFRSYEQYF. CDR3 nucleotide sequence: TGTGCCAGCAGCTTTCGTAGCTACGAGCAGTACTTC.

V usage is TRBV11-2 and J usage is TRBJ2-7, with D perhaps TRBD1 (6 bases). Germline V gene data show CDR1 as SGHAT and CDR2 as FQNNGV. V shed 3 bases and J shed 7 bases, with 19 bases lying between them. This CDR3 is 15 amino acids long. This chain's CDR3 is CASSFAVQGSGEQYF. The CDR3 bases are TGTGCCAGCAGCTTTGCCGTACAGGGATCTGGGGAGCAGTACTTC. The full variable domain, its missing parts supplied by reference TRBV11-2 and TRBJ2-7, is EAGVAQSPRYKIIEKRQSVAFWCNPISGHATLYWYQQILGQGPKLLIQFQNNGVVDDSQLPKDRFSAERLKGVDSTLKIQPAKLEDSAVYLCASSFAVQGSGEQYFGPGTRLTVT.

V usage is TRBV5-4 and J usage is TRBJ2-1, with D unresolved. CDR3 length: 14 residues. The V gene's germline CDR1 is SGHNT and CDR2 YYREEE (reference sequence). V was shortened by 1 base and J by 6 bases, with 11 bases between the two germline ends. Here the CDR3 reads CASSLTRFGNEQFF. The CDR3 DNA follows: TGTGCCAGCAGCTTGACGAGGTTTGGCAATGAGCAGTTCTTC.

The DNA of the CDR3 is TGTGCCAGCAGCATTGGTCCCGGGGCTGGGGCCAACGTCCTGACTTTC. Translating it yields CASSIGPGAGANVLTF. J is TRBJ2-6 and V is TRBV5-6; a weak D match, TRBD2 (5 bases). Trimming removed 4 bases at V and 2 bases at J, with 13 bases between. Germline V CDR1 and CDR2: SGHDT, YYEEEE. The CDR3 has 16 residues. The entire variable domain, with the rest obtained from reference TRBV5-6 and TRBJ2-6, is as follows: DAGVTQSPTHLIKTRGQQVTLRCSPKSGHDTVSWYQQALGQGPQFIFQYYEEEERQRGNFPDRFSGHQFPNYSSELNVNALLLGDSALYLCASSIGPGAGANVLTFGAGSRLTVL.